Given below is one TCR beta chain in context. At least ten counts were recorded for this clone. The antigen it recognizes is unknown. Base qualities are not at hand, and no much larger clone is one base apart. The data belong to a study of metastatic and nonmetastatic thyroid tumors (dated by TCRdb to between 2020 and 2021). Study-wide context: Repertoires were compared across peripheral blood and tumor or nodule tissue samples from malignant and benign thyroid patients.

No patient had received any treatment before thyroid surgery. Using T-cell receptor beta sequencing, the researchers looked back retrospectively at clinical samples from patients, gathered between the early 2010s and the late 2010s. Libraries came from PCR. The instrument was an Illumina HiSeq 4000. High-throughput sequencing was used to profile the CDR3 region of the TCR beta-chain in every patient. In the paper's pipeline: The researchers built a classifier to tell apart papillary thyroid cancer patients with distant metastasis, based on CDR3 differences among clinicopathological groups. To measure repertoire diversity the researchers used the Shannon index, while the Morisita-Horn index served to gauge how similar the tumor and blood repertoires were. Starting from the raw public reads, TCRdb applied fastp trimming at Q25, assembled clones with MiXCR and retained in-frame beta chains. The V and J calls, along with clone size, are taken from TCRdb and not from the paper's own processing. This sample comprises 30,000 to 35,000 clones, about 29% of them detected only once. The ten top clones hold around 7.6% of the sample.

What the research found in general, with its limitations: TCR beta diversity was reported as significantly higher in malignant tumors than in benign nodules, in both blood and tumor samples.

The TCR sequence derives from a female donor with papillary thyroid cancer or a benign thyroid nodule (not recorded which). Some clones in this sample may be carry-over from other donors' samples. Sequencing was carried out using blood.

The DNA is as follows: TGTGCCAGCAGCTTGGTAGGGGGTAGCACAGATACGCAGTATTTT. The encoded protein is CASSLVGGSTDTQYF. The chain uses TRBV7-2 and TRBJ2-3, with TRBD1 tentatively as D gene (6 bases match). In the germline V gene, CDR1 corresponds to SGHTA and CDR2 to FQGNSA. From the cysteine through the phenylalanine, the CDR3 covers 15 amino acids. Only the CDR3 DNA stays, 45 bases, in frame from base 1. Trimming at the junction amounts to 3 bases on V and 0 bases on J, and the germline ends lie 10 bases apart.